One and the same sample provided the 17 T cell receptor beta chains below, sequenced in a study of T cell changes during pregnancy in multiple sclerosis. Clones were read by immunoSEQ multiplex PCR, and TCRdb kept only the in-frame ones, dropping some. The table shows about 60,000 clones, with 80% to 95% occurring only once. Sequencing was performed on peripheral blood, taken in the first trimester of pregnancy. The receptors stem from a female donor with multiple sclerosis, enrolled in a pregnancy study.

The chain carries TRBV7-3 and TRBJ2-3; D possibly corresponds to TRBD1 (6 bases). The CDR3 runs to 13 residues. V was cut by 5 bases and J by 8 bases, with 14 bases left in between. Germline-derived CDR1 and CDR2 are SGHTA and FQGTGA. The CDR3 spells CASSLLTGGTQYF. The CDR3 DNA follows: TGTGCCAGCAGCCTACTGACAGGAGGTACGCAGTATTTT. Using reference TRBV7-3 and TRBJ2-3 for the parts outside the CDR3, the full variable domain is GAGVSQTPSNKVTEKGKYVELRCDPISGHTALYWYRQSLGQGPEFLIYFQGTGAADDSGLPNDRFFAVRPEGSVSTLKIQRTERGDSAVYLCASSLLTGGTQYFGPGTRLTVL.

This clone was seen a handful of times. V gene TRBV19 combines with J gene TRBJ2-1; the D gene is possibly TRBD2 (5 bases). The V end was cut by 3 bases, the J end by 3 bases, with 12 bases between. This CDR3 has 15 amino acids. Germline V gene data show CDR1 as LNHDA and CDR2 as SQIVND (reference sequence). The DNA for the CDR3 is TGTGCCAGTAGTATTCCACCCGGGGACTACAATGAGCAGTTCTTC. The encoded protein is CASSIPPGDYNEQFF.

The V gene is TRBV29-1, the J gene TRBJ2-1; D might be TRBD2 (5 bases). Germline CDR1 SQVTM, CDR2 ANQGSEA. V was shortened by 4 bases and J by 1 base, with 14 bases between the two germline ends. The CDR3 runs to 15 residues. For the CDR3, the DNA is TGCAGCGTTGCCGGGGTCGGCGATTCCTACAATGAGCAGTTCTTC. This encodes CSVAGVGDSYNEQFF.

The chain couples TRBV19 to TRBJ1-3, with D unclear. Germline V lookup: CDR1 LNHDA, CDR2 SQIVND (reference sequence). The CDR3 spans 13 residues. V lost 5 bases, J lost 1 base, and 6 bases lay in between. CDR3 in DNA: TGTGCCAGTAGTTCAGAATCTGGAAACACCATATATTTT. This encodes CASSSESGNTIYF.

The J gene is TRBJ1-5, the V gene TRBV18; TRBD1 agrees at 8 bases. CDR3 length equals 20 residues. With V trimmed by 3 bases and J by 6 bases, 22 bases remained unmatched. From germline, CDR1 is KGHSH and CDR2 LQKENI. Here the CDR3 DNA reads TGTGCCAGCTCACCCCCTCCCCGGCAGGGGGCCTGGGACCCCGGTCAGCCCCAGCATTTT. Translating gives CASSPPPRQGAWDPGQPQHF.

The DNA for the CDR3 is TGTGCCAGCAGCCCGGACAGGCCGCAAGAGACCCAGTACTTC. It codes for CASSPDRPQETQYF. The chain employs TRBV7-7 and TRBJ2-5, with 7 bases that match TRBD1. Germline loops: CDR1 SSHAT, CDR2 FNYEAQ (reference sequence). With 5 bases clipped from V and 2 bases from J, the junction kept 5 bases outside the gene matches. CDR3 length: 14 residues.

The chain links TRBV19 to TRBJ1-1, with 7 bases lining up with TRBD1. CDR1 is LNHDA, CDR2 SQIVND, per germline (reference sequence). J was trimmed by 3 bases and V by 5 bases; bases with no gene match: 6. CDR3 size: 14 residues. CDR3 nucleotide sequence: TGTGCCAGTAGTCGGACAGGAGAGGACACTGAAGCTTTCTTT. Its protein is CASSRTGEDTEAFF.

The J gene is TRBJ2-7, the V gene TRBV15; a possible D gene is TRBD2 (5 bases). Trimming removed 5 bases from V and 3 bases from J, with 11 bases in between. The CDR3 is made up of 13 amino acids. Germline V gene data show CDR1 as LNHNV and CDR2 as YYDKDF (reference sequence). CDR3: CATSRDRSYEQYF. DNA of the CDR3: TGTGCCACCAGCCGGGATCGGAGCTACGAGCAGTACTTC.

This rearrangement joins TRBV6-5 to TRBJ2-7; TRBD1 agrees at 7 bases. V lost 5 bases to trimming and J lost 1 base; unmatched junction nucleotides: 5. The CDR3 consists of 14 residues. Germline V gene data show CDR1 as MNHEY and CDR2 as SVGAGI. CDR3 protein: CASSRRDRSYEQYF. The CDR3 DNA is TGTGCCAGCAGTCGCCGGGACAGATCCTACGAGCAGTACTTC.

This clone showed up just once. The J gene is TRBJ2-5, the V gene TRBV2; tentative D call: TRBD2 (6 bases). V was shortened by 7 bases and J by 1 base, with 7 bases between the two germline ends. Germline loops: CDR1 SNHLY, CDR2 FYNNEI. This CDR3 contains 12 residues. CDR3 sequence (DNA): TGTGCCAGCAAGACTAGCCAAGAGACCCAGTACTTC. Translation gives CASKTSQETQYF.

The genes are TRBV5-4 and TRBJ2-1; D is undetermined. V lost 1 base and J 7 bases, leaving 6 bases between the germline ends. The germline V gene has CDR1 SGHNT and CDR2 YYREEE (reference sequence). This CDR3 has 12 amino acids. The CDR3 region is CASSLPLNEQFF. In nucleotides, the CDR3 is TGTGCCAGCAGCTTGCCTCTTAATGAGCAGTTCTTC.

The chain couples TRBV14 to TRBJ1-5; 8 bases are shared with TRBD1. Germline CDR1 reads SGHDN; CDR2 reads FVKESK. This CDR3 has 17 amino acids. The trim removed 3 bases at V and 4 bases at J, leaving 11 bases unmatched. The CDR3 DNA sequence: TGTGCCAGCAGCCACCCGGGACAGGAAGGGTGGAATCAGCCCCAGCATTTT. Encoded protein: CASSHPGQEGWNQPQHF.

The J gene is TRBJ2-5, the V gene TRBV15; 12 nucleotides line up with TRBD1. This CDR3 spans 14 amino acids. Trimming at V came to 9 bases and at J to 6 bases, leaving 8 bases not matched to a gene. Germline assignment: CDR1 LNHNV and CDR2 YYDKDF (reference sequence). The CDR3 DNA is TGTGCCACGGGCGGGACAGGGGGCGTAAAGACCCAGTACTTC. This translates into CATGGTGGVKTQYF. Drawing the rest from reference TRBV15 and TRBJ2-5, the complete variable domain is DAMVIQNPRYQVTQFGKPVTLSCSQTLNHNVMYWYQQKSSQAPKLLFHYYDKDFNNEADTPDNFQSRRPNTSFCFLDIRSPGLGDTAMYLCATGGTGGVKTQYFGPGTRLLVL.

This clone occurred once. The CDR3 loop reads CATRDYGYTF. DNA of the CDR3: TGTGCCACCCGGGACTATGGCTACACCTTC. The chain joins TRBV19 to TRBJ1-2, with D unresolved. Trimming took 10 bases from V and 3 from J, leaving 6 bases between them. The CDR3 is 10 residues long. Germline loops: CDR1 LNHDA, CDR2 SQIVND (reference sequence).

DNA for the CDR3: TGTGCCAGCATCCTCGGGGGGTCTAGCACAGATACGCAGTATTTT. Amino acids: CASILGGSSTDTQYF. V is TRBV6-1 and J is TRBJ2-3; 7 bases agree with TRBD2. V lost 7 bases and J lost 0; bases outside the gene matches: 7. The germline V gene encodes CDR1 MNHNS and CDR2 SASEGT. CDR3 size: 15 residues.

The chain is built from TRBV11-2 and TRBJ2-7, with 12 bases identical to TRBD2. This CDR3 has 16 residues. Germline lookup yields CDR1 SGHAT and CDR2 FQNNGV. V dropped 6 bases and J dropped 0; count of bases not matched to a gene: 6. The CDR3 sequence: CASRKLAGGPSYEQYF. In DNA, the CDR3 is TGTGCCAGCAGGAAACTAGCGGGGGGCCCCTCCTACGAGCAGTACTTC.

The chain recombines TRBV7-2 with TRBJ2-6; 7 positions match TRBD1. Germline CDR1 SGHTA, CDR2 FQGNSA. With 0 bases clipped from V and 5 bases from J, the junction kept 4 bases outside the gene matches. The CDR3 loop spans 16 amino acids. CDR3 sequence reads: CASSLATGLRANVLTF. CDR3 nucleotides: TGTGCCAGCAGCTTAGCGACAGGGTTAAGGGCCAACGTCCTGACTTTC.